The subject of this entry is one TCR beta chain. The antigen is undetermined. These data originate in a study of T cell responses to AZD1222 COVID-19 vaccine. Notes on the study in general: CD4 TCRs associated with vaccination spanned spike, dominating at 160-218 and 743-854. Mostly white British, mostly female donors; authors suggested clonal diversity may be underestimated.

The CDR3 is 18 amino acids. The V gene's germline CDR1 is MNHEY and CDR2 SVGEGT. After removal of 3 bases from V and 1 base from J, the junction contained 11 bases not matched to a gene. TCRdb's table, derived via immunoSEQ multiplex PCR, lists solely in-frame clones and lacks some. The sample shows 150,000 to 200,000 clones, approximately 95% of them seen only once. The TCR sequence derives from an adult who received the MenACWY meningococcal vaccine as a control. The specimen was peripheral blood, collected 28 days after the second dose of the MenACWY control vaccine. V gene TRBV6-2 or TRBV6-3 combines with J gene TRBJ1-1, with 10 bases aligning to TRBD1. Written as DNA, the CDR3 is TGTGCCAGCAGTTATATTACGGGACAGGGGTTGAGGAACACTGAAGCTTTCTTT. It yields the protein CASSYITGQGLRNTEAFF.